This TCR beta chain was profiled in a study of shared clonotypes between healthy human individuals. This CDR3 contains 14 residues. Germline V gene sequence: CDR1 MGHRA, CDR2 YSYEKL. V was trimmed by 3 bases and J by 1 base, leaving 9 bases between them. A remark on this clone: The antigen is undetermined.

Study-level points and caveats: Generation probabilities of non-shared clonotypes were lower (relative to those shared by all four donors). The study found about 5% of naive CD4 clonotypes shared across a handful of donors.

Sequencing used immunoSEQ multiplex PCR; TCRdb keeps in-frame clones, though not all of them. Of approximately 590,000 clones listed, around 95% were seen once; the top ten hold roughly 0.1%. In the naive CD8 group, cells lacked CD45RO and were positively selected for CCR7, so terminally differentiated effector memory CD45RA+ cells were left out. The sample taken for sequencing was naive CD8+ T cells sorted from blood. The receptor was isolated from a woman younger than 45 in good health. This rearrangement joins TRBV4-1 to TRBJ1-1; maybe TRBD1 (6 bases). The CDR3 DNA reads TGCGCCAGCAGCCACACAGGGACGAACACTGAAGCTTTCTTT. This encodes CASSHTGTNTEAFF.